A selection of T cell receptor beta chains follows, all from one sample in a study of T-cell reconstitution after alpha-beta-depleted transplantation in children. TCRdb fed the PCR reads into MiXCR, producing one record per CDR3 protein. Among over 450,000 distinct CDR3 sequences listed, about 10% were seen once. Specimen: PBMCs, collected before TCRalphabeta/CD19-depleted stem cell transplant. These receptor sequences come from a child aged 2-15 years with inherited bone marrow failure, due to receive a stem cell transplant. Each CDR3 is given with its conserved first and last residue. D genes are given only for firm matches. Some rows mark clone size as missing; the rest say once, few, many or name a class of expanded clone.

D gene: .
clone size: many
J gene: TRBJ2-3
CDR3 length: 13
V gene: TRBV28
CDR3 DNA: TGTGCCAGCAGTTCCGACAGACAAGATACGCAGTATTTT
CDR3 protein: CASSSDRQDTQYF

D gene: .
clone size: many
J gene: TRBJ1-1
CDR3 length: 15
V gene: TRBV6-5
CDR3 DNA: TGTGCCAGCAGTTACTGGAAAGACTCGAGCACTGAAGCTTTCTTT
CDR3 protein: CASSYWKDSSTEAFF

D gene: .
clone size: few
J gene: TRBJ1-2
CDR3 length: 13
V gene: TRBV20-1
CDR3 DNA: TGCAGTGCCAGAAATGGGGGGAATGGTGGCTACACCTTC
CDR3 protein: CSARNGGNGGYTF

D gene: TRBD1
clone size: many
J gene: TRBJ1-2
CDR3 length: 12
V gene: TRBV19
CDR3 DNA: TGTGCCAGTAGTCCGGACAGGAGGCGCTACACCTTC
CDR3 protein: CASSPDRRRYTF

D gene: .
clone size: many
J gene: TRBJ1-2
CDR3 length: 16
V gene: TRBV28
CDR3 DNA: TGTGCCAGCAGTTTATCGGGGGGGAGGAAGGGCTATGGCTACACCTTC
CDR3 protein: CASSLSGGRKGYGYTF

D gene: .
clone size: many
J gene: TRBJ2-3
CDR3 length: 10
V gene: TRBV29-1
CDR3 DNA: TGCAGCGTTATACAGAATATGCAGTATTTT
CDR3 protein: CSVIQNMQYF

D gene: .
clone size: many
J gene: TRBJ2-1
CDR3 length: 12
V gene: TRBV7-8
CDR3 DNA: TGTGCCAGCTACCAACCGGGCCGTGAGCAGTTCTTC
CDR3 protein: CASYQPGREQFF

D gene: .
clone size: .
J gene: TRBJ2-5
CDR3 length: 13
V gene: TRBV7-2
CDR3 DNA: TGTGCCGGCAGCGACCTGGCGCGGGAGACCCAGTACTTC
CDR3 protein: CAGSDLARETQYF

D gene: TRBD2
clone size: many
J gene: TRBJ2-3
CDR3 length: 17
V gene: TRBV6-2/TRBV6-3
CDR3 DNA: TGTGCCAGCCTACCTAGCGGGAGGGCCTGGAACACAGATACGCAGTATTTT
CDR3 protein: CASLPSGRAWNTDTQYF

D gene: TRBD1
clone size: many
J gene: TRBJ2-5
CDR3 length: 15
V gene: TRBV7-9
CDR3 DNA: TGTGCCAGCAGCTTAGAGGGACAGATTCAAGAGACCCAGTACTTC
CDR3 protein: CASSLEGQIQETQYF

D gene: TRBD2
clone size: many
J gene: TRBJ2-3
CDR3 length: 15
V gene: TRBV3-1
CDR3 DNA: TGTGCCAGCAGCCACGGGACTAGCGGAGCAGATACGCAGTATTTT
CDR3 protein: CASSHGTSGADTQYF

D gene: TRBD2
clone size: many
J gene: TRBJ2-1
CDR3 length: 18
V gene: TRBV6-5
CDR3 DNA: TGTGCCAGCAGTTTCGACCGGACTAGCGTGGGGGTTTACAATGAGCAGTTCTTC
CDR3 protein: CASSFDRTSVGVYNEQFF